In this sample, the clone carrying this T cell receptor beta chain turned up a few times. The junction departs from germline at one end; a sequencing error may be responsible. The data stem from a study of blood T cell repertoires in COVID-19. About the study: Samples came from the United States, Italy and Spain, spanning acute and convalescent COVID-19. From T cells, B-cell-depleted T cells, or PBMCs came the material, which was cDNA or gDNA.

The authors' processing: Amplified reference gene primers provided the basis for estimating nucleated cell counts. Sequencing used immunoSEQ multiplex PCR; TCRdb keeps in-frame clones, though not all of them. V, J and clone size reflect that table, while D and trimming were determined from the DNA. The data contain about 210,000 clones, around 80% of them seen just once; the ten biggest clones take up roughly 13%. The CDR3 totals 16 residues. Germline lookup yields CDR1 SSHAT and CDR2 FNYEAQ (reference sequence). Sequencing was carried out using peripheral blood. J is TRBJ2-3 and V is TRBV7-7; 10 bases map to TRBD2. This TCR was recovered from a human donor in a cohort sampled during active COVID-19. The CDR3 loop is CASSAGLAVFTDTQYF. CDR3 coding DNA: TGTGCTAGCAGCGCAGGACTAGCGGTGTTCACAGATACGCAGTATTTT.